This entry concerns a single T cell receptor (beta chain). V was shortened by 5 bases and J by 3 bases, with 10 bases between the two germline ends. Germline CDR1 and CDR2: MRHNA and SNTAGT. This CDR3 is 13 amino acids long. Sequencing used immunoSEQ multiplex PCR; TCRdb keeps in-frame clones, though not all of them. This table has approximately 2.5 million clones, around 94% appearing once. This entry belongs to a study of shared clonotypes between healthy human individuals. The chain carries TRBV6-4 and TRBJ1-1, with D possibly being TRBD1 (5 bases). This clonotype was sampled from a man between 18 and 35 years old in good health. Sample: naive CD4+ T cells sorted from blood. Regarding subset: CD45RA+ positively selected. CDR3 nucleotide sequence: TGTGCCAGCAGTCGGACACCCGACACTGAAGCTTTCTTT. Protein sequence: CASSRTPDTEAFF.